The 3 T cell receptor beta chains below come from one sample, sequenced in a study of cytotoxic CD8 clonotypes in ibrutinib-treated CLL. The assay was immunoSEQ multiplex PCR, and TCRdb's table has in-frame clones only and misses some. The sample includes some 170,000 clones, approximately 90% seen only once; the top ten take 3% to 3.5%. The specimen was PBMCs, collected at disease progression, from a patient treated with ibrutinib. Receptor source: a human donor with chronic lymphocytic leukemia.

The CDR3 sequence: CASSPPFSSYEQYF. DNA for the CDR3: TGTGCCAGCAGTCCACCCTTTAGCTCCTACGAGCAGTACTTC. The chain carries TRBV6-1 and TRBJ2-7, with D uncertain. The V gene's germline CDR1 is MNHNS and CDR2 SASEGT. V dropped 5 bases and J dropped 0 bases, with 11 bases sitting between them. The CDR3 is made up of 14 amino acids.

The chain carries TRBV28 and TRBJ1-2; D is perhaps TRBD1 (5 bases). The CDR3 loop spans 15 amino acids. Trimming removed 6 bases from V and 8 bases from J, with 22 bases in between. CDR1 is MDHEN and CDR2 is SYDVKM in the germline V gene. The CDR3 sequence is CASSPLQQGGYGYTF. CDR3 nucleotide sequence: TGTGCCAGCAGCCCCCTACAGCAGGGAGGCTACGGCTACACCTTC.

The J gene is TRBJ2-1, the V gene TRBV5-1, with D possibly being TRBD1 or TRBD2 (5 bases each). The CDR3 spans 14 residues. V lost 6 bases and J 2 bases, leaving 12 bases between the germline ends. Germline V gene lookup returns CDR1 SGHRS and CDR2 YFSETQ. The CDR3 DNA reads as TGCGCCAGCACCCCGGGACGAACCTACAATGAGCAGTTCTTC. Its protein product is CASTPGRTYNEQFF.